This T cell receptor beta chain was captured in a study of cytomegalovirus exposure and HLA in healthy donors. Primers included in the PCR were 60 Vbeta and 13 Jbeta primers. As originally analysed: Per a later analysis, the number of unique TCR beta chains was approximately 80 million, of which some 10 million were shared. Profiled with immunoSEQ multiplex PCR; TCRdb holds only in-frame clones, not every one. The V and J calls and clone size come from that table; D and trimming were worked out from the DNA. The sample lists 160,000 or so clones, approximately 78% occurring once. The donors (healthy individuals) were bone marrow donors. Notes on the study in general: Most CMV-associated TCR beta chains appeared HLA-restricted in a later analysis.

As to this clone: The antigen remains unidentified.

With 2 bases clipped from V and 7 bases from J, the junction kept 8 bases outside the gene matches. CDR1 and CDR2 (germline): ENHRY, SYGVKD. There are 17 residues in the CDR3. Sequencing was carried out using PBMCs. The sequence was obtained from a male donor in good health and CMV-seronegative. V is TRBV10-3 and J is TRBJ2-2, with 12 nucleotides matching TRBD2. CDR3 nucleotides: TGTGCCATCAGTGAGCCGACTAGCGGGAGAGGCAACGGGGAGCTGTTTTTT. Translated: CAISEPTSGRGNGELFF.